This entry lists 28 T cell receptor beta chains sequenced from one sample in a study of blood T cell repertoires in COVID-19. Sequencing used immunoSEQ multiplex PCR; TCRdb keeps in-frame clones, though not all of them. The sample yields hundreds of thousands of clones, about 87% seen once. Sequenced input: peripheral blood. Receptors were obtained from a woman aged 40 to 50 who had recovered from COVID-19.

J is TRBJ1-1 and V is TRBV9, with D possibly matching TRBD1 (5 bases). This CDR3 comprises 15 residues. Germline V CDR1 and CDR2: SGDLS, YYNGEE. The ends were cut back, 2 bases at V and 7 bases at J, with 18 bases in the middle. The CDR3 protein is CASSVGGGSSSEAFF. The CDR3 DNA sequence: TGTGCCAGCAGCGTGGGTGGGGGGAGTAGTAGTGAAGCTTTCTTT.

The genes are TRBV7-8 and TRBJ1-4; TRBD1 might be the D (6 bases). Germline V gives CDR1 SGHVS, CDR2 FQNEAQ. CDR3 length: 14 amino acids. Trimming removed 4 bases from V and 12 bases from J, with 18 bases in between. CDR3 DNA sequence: TGTGCCAGCAGCTCGACAGGTCTCTCGAGGGAACTGTTTTTT. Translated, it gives CASSSTGLSRELFF. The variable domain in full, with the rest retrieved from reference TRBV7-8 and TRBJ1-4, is GAGVSQSPRYKVAKRGQDVALRCDPISGHVSLFWYQQALGQGPEFLTYFQNEAQLDKSGLPSDRFFAERPEGSVSTLKIQRTQQEDSAVYLCASSSTGLSRELFFGSGTQLSVL.

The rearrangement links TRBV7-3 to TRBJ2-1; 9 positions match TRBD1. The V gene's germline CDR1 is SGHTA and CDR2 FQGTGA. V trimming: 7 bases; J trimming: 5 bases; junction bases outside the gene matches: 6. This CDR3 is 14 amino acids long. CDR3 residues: CASTPGQGNNEQFF. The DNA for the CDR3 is TGTGCCAGCACTCCGGGACAGGGAAACAATGAGCAGTTCTTC. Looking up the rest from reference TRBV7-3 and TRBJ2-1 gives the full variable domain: GAGVSQTPSNKVTEKGKYVELRCDPISGHTALYWYRQSLGQGPEFLIYFQGTGAADDSGLPNDRFFAVRPEGSVSTLKIQRTERGDSAVYLCASTPGQGNNEQFFGPGTRLTVL.

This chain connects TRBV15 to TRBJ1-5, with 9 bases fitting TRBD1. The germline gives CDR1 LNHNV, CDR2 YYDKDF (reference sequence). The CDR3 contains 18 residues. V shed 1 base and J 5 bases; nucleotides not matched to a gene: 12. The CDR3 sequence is CATSRGLGTGSKDQPQHF. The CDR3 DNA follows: TGTGCCACCAGCAGAGGTTTGGGGACAGGGTCAAAGGATCAGCCCCAGCATTTT.

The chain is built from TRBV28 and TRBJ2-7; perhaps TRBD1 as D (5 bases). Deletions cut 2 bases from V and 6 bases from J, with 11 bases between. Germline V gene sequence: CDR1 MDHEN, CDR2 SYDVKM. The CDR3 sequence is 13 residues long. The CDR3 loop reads CASSLQLTVEQYF. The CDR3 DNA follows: TGTGCCAGCAGTTTACAATTGACAGTCGAGCAGTACTTC.

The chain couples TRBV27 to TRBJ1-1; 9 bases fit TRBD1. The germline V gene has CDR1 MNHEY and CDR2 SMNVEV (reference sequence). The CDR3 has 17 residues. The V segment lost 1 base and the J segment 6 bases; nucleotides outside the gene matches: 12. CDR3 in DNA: TGTGCCAGCAGTTTATGGCCTCCGGGACAGGGTGGAGCTGAAGCTTTCTTT. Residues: CASSLWPPGQGGAEAFF.

CDR3 in DNA: TGTGCCAGTAGTCTCCAGACTAACTATGGCTACACCTTC. It specifies CASSLQTNYGYTF. The chain is built from TRBV19 and TRBJ1-2; D is ambiguous. The CDR3 contains 13 residues. Germline loops: CDR1 LNHDA, CDR2 SQIVND (reference sequence). The V end was cut by 5 bases, the J end by 0 bases, with 7 bases between.

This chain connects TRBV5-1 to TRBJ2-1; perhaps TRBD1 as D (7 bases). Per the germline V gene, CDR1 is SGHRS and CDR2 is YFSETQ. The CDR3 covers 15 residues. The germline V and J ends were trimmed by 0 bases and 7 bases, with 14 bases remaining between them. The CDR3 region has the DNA TGCGCCAGCAGCTTGGTAGGGGGCGGAGGGAATGAGCAGTTCTTC. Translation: CASSLVGGGGNEQFF.

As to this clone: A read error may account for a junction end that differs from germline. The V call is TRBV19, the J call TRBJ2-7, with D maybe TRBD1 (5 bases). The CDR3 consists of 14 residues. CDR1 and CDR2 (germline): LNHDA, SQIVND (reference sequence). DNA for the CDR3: TGTGCCAGTAGTGTAGACAGCCGGGCCTACGAGCAGTACTTC. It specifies CASSVDSRAYEQYF.

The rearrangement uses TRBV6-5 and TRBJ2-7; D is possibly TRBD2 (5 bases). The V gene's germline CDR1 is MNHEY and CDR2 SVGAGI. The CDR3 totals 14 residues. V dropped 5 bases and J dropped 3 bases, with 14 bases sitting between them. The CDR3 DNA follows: TGTGCCAGCAGTCGTAAGGACGGGATCTACGAGCAGTACTTC. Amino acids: CASSRKDGIYEQYF.

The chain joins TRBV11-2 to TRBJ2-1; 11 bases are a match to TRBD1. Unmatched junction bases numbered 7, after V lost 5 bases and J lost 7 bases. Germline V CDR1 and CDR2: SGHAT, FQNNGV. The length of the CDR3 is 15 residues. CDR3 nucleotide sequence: TGTGCCAGCAGCGCGGTGGGGACAGGGGGGAATGAGCAGTTCTTC. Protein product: CASSAVGTGGNEQFF.

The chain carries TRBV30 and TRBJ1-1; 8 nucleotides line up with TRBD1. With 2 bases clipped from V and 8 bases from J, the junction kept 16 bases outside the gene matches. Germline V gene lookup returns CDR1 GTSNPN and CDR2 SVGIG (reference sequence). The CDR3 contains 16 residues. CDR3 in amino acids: CAWSWAGSGGDGEAFF. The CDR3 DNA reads TGTGCCTGGAGTTGGGCGGGGTCAGGGGGCGATGGAGAAGCTTTCTTT.

The CDR3 DNA reads TGTGCCAGCAGTTACCACGGGGGATCCTACAATGAGCAGTTCTTC. Encoded protein: CASSYHGGSYNEQFF. This rearrangement joins TRBV11-2 to TRBJ2-1, with D possibly TRBD2 on 6 matching bases. Germline CDR1 is SGHAT and CDR2 is FQNNGV. The V and J ends lost 6 bases and 1 base respectively, with 13 bases between them. This CDR3 region has 15 residues.

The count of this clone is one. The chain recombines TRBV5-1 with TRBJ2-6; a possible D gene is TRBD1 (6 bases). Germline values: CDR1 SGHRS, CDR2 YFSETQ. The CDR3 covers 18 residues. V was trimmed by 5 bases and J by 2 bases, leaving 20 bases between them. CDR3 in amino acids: CASSIHRDLWPGANVLTF. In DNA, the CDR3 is TGCGCCAGCAGTATCCACAGGGATCTGTGGCCTGGGGCCAACGTCCTGACTTTC. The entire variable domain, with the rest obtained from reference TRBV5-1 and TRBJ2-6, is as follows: KAGVTQTPRYLIKTRGQQVTLSCSPISGHRSVSWYQQTPGQGLQFLFEYFSETQRNKGNFPGRFSGRQFSNSRSEMNVSTLELGDSALYLCASSIHRDLWPGANVLTFGAGSRLTVL.

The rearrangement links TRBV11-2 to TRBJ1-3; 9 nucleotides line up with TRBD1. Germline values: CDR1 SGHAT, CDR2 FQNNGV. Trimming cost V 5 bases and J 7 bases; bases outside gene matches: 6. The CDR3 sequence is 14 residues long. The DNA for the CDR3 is TGTGCCAGCAGCGGACAGGGGTCGGGTAACACCATATATTTT. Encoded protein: CASSGQGSGNTIYF.

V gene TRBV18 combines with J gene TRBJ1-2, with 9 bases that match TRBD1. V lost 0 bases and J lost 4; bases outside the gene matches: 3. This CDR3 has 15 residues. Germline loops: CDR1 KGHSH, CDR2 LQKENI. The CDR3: CASSPPDRGPYGYTF. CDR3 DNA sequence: TGTGCCAGCTCACCACCGGACAGGGGCCCCTATGGCTACACCTTC.

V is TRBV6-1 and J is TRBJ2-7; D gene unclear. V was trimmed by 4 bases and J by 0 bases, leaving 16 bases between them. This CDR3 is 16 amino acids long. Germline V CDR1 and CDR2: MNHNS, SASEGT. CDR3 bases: TGTGCCAGCAGTGTCATCGCGGCTAGGAGCTCCTACGAGCAGTACTTC. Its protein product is CASSVIAARSSYEQYF.

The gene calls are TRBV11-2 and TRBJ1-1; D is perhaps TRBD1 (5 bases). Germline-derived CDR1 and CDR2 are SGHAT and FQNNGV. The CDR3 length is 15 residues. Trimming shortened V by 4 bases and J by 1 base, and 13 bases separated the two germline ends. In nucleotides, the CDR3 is TGTGCCAGCAGCTCTCCGACAGTGGGGAACACTGAAGCTTTCTTT. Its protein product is CASSSPTVGNTEAFF. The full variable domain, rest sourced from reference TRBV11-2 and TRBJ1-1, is EAGVAQSPRYKIIEKRQSVAFWCNPISGHATLYWYQQILGQGPKLLIQFQNNGVVDDSQLPKDRFSAERLKGVDSTLKIQPAKLEDSAVYLCASSSPTVGNTEAFFGQGTRLTVV.

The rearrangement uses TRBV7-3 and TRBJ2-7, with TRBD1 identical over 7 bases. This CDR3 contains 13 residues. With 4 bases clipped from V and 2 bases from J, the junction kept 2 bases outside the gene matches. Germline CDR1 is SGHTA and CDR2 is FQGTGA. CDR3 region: CASSSQGAYEQYF. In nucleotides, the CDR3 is TGTGCCAGCAGCTCCCAGGGGGCCTACGAGCAGTACTTC.

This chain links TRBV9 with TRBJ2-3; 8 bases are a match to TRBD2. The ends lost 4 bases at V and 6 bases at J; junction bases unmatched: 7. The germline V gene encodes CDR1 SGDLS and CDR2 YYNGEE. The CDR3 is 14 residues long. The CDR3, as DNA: TGTGCCAGCAGCTCAGCGGGGGTCCGGGATACGCAGTATTTT. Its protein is CASSSAGVRDTQYF.

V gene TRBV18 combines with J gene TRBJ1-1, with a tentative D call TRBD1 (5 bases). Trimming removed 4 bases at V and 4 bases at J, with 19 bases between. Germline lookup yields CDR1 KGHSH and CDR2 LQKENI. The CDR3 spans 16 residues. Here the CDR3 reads CASSLLLGGVGTEAFF. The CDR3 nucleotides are TGTGCCAGCTCACTACTCCTGGGGGGAGTGGGCACTGAAGCTTTCTTT.

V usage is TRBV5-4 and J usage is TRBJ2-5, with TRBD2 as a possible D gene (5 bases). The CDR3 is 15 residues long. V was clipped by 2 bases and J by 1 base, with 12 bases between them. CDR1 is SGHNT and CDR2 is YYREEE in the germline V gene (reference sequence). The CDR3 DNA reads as TGTGCCAGCAGCTTCTCGGGGAACCCCCAAGAGACCCAGTACTTC. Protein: CASSFSGNPQETQYF.

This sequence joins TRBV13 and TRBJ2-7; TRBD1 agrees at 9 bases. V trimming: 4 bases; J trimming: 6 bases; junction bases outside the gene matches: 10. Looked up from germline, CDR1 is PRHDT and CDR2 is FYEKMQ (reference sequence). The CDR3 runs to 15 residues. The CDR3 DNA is TGTGCCAGCAGCTGGACAGGGGCCCGGGGGAGCGAGCAGTACTTC. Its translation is CASSWTGARGSEQYF. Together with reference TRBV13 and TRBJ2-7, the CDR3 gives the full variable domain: AAGVIQSPRHLIKEKRETATLKCYPIPRHDTVYWYQQGPGQDPQFLISFYEKMQSDKGSIPDRFSAQQFSDYHSELNMSSLELGDSALYFCASSWTGARGSEQYFGPGTRLTVT.

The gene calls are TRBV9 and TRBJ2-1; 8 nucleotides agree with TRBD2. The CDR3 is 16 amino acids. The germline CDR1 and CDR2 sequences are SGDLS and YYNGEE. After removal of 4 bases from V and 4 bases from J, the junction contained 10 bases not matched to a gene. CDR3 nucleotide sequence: TGTGCCAGCAGCCTCCGGGGGGGGCCGGAATACAATGAGCAGTTCTTC. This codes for CASSLRGGPEYNEQFF.

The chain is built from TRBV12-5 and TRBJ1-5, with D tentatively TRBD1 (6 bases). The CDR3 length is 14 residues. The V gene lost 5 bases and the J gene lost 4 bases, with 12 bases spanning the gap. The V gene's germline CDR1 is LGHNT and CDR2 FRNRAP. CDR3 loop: CASGPGQLNQPQHF. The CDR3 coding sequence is TGTGCTAGTGGTCCCGGACAGTTAAATCAGCCCCAGCATTTT.

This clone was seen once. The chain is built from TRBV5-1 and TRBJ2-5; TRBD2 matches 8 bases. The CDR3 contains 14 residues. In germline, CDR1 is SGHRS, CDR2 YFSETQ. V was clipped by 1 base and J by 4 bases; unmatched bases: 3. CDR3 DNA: TGCGCCAGCAGCTTGCGGGGGGGCGGAGAGACCCAGTACTTC. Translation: CASSLRGGGETQYF.

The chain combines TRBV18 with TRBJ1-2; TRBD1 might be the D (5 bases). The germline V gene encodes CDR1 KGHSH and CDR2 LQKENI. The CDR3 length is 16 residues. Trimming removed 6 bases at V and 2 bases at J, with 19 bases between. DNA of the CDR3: TGTGCCAGCTCTCGCCGGGCCCAAAAGGGGAACTATGGCTACACCTTC. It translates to CASSRRAQKGNYGYTF.

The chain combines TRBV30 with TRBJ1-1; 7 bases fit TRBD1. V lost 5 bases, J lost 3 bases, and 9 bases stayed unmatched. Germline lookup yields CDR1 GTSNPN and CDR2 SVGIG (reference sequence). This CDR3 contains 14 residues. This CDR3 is CAWARQGDDTEAFF. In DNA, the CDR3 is TGTGCCTGGGCTAGACAGGGCGATGACACTGAAGCTTTCTTT.